The 29 T cell receptor beta chains listed next were all sequenced from one sample in a study of T cells after yellow fever vaccination. TCRdb re-called the 5' RACE reads with MiXCR, one entry per CDR3 protein. The table shows some 250,000 distinct CDR3 sequences, with about 3.5% occurring only once. The source was PBMCs, collected 15 days after the yellow fever booster vaccination. The source of these receptors is a young man who received the YFV17D yellow fever vaccine.

The table lists this clonotype with many counts. V is TRBV5-1 and J is TRBJ1-4; no definite D call. Germline V gene data show CDR1 as SGHRS and CDR2 as YFSETQ. The CDR3 has 17 residues. Trimming removed 0 bases from V and 0 bases from J, with 12 bases in between. The CDR3 region has the DNA TGCGCCAGCAGCTTGGGTTTACGGACGGCAACTAATGAAAAACTGTTTTTT. Translated: CASSLGLRTATNEKLFF. Using reference TRBV5-1 and TRBJ1-4 for the parts outside the CDR3, the full variable domain is KAGVTQTPRYLIKTRGQQVTLSCSPISGHRSVSWYQQTPGQGLQFLFEYFSETQRNKGNFPGRFSGRQFSNSRSEMNVSTLELGDSALYLCASSLGLRTATNEKLFFGSGTQLSVL.

At least ten counts were recorded for this clonotype. At one end the junction does not follow the germline gene, possibly because of a read error. The rearrangement links TRBV7-7 to TRBJ2-3; TRBD2 matches 12 bases. Germline V gene sequence: CDR1 SSHAT, CDR2 FNYEAQ (reference sequence). This CDR3 has 18 residues. This CDR3 is CASSLPPGLAGYTDTQYF. Written as DNA, the CDR3 is TGTGCTAGCAGCTTACCCCCCGGACTAGCGGGATACACAGATACGCAGTATTTT.

This clonotype has at least ten counts. This chain connects TRBV18 to TRBJ1-2; D is perhaps TRBD1 (5 bases). Trimming stripped 2 bases from V and 8 bases from J, with 15 bases between. The CDR3 has 14 amino acids. Germline-derived CDR1 and CDR2 are KGHSH and LQKENI. Written as DNA, the CDR3 is TGTGCCAGCTCACCATTGGACACGGCGGGGGGCTACACCTTC. Translating gives CASSPLDTAGGYTF.

The table lists this clonotype with many counts. V usage is TRBV9 and J usage is TRBJ1-2; a weak D match, TRBD1 (5 bases). The germline CDR1 and CDR2 sequences are SGDLS and YYNGEE. V lost 6 bases, J lost 3 bases, and 15 bases lay in between. The CDR3 runs to 14 residues. In DNA form, the CDR3 reads TGTGCCAGCAACCCGTGGGGGGGTGACTATGGCTACACCTTC. It translates to CASNPWGGDYGYTF.

This clonotype has ten or more counts. This sequence joins TRBV7-2 and TRBJ2-3; 10 positions agree with TRBD2. Looked up from germline, CDR1 is SGHTA and CDR2 is FQGNSA. The CDR3 runs 17 residues. V lost 2 bases and J lost 0; bases outside the gene matches: 5. CDR3 nucleotide sequence: TGTGCCAGCAGCTTATTTCGAGCGGGGGGGAGCACAGATACGCAGTATTTT. It is translated as CASSLFRAGGSTDTQYF.

The sample holds many counts of this clonotype. The chain links TRBV5-6 to TRBJ1-6; D is perhaps TRBD1 (6 bases). The CDR3 is 15 residues long. V gave up 4 bases and J gave up 7 bases, with 15 bases separating them. CDR1 and CDR2 from the germline V gene are SGHDT and YYEEEE. The CDR3 here is CASSRDILGNSPLHF. The CDR3 DNA reads as TGTGCCAGCAGCCGGGACATCTTAGGGAATTCACCCCTCCACTTT.

In this sample, this clonotype turned up a few times. The gene calls are TRBV20-1 and TRBJ1-2, with TRBD1 matching 11 bases. The CDR3 is 17 amino acids. J gave up 1 base and V 6 bases, and 13 bases lay outside the gene matches. Germline V gene data show CDR1 as DFQATT and CDR2 as SNEGSKA (reference sequence). The CDR3 nucleotides read TGCAGTGCCCCCGCGAGGGACAGGGGGTTGTTTAACTATGGCTACACCTTC. Amino acids: CSAPARDRGLFNYGYTF.

This clonotype has a count of ten or more. The CDR3 coding sequence is TGCAGTGCGTCTCAGGGTTTGGGGGCCAAAAACATTCAGTACTTC. This codes for CSASQGLGAKNIQYF. The chain recombines TRBV20-1 with TRBJ2-4, with a weak D call TRBD1 (5 bases). The CDR3 has 15 residues. Germline V gene data show CDR1 as DFQATT and CDR2 as SNEGSKA (reference sequence). Trimming removed 6 bases from V and 1 base from J, with 16 bases in between.

This clonotype was observed many times. V and J are TRBV12-3 or TRBV12-4 and TRBJ2-5; a weak D match, TRBD1 (5 bases). The CDR3 runs 13 residues. The ends were cut back, 4 bases at V and 5 bases at J, with 11 bases in the middle. The CDR3 DNA sequence: TGTGCCAGCAGTTGGCAGGGCGCGGAGACCCAGTACTTC. Amino acids: CASSWQGAETQYF.

V is TRBV20-1 and J is TRBJ1-3; 10 nucleotides line up with TRBD1. Germline-derived CDR1 and CDR2 are DFQATT and SNEGSKA (reference sequence). Losses at the gene ends were 5 bases for V and 4 bases for J; bases not matched to a gene: 2. The CDR3 has 13 residues. The CDR3 DNA is TGCAGTGCTCTGACAGGGGGCGGAAACACCATATATTTT. It is translated as CSALTGGGNTIYF.

This clonotype has a count of ten or more. This CDR3 is CAWKRTDVSYEQYF. In nucleotides, the CDR3 is TGTGCCTGGAAGAGGACAGATGTCTCCTACGAGCAGTACTTC. The chain couples TRBV30 to TRBJ2-7; D is perhaps TRBD1 (6 bases). V was trimmed by 4 bases and J by 0 bases, leaving 13 bases between them. This CDR3 has 14 amino acids. CDR1 and CDR2 (germline): GTSNPN, SVGIG (reference sequence).

CDR3 sequence: CASSFGPAGDEAFF. CDR3 DNA: TGTGCCAGCAGCTTTGGGCCGGCGGGTGATGAAGCTTTCTTT. The V call is TRBV5-4, the J call TRBJ1-1; D unresolved. Trimming shortened V by 2 bases and J by 7 bases, and 15 bases separated the two germline ends. Germline lookup yields CDR1 SGHNT and CDR2 YYREEE (reference sequence). CDR3 size: 14 residues.

In its sample, this clonotype was seen a few times. This chain uses TRBV6-5 with TRBJ2-2; 8 bases map to TRBD1. CDR3 size: 14 residues. The V gene end was trimmed by 7 bases and the J gene end by 7 bases; junction bases not matched to a gene: 8. The germline V gene encodes CDR1 MNHEY and CDR2 SVGAGI. CDR3 in amino acids: CASTRTGKGGELFF. The CDR3 DNA is TGTGCCAGCACCCGGACAGGGAAAGGCGGGGAGCTGTTTTTT.

This clonotype was recorded at least ten times. The V and J genes are TRBV5-4 and TRBJ2-1; 7 nucleotides match TRBD2. The J segment lost 8 bases and the V segment lost 0 bases, leaving 2 bases of the junction unmatched. The CDR3 has 13 amino acids. Per germline, CDR1 SGHNT and CDR2 YYREEE (reference sequence). This CDR3 is CASSLGAGDEQFF. In DNA, the CDR3 is TGTGCCAGCAGCTTGGGGGCGGGGGATGAGCAGTTCTTC.

This clonotype was counted between two and nine times. The chain links TRBV18 to TRBJ2-7, with TRBD1 as a possible D gene (5 bases). Germline CDR1 and CDR2: KGHSH and LQKENI. This CDR3 contains 13 residues. The V end was cut by 3 bases, the J end by 10 bases, with 16 bases between. The CDR3 sequence is CASSPSDTGHQYF. CDR3 in DNA: TGTGCCAGCTCACCTTCGGACACGGGCCACCAGTACTTC. The whole variable domain, remainder taken from reference TRBV18 and TRBJ2-7, is NAGVMQNPRHLVRRRGQEARLRCSPMKGHSHVYWYRQLPEEGLKFMVYLQKENIIDESGMPKERFSAEFPKEGPSILRIQQVVRGDSAAYFCASSPSDTGHQYFGPGTRLTVT.

This clonotype was counted ten times or more. This CDR3 is missing its conserved last phenylalanine or tryptophan, likely due to a read error. This CDR3 reads CASSVGVNTEAFL. CDR3 nucleotides: TGTGCCAGCAGTGTGGGGGTGAACACTGAAGCTTTCCTT. The chain recombines TRBV6-1 with TRBJ1-1, with a tentative D call TRBD1 (5 bases). Germline CDR1 and CDR2: MNHNS and SASEGT. Trimming took off 4 bases at V and 0 bases at J, with 6 bases between the two ends. The CDR3 has 13 residues.

In this sample, this clonotype turned up many times. The genes are TRBV20-1 and TRBJ2-1, with D possibly TRBD1 on 5 matching bases. Per germline, CDR1 DFQATT and CDR2 SNEGSKA (reference sequence). Between the trimmed V and J ends, which lost 0 bases and 6 bases, there was a span of 12 bases. The CDR3 runs 14 residues. The CDR3 DNA reads TGCAGTGCTAGAGATTCAGGGCATGGCAATGAGCAGTTCTTC. Encoded protein: CSARDSGHGNEQFF.

This clonotype was observed many times. The rearrangement links TRBV15 to TRBJ2-7; D tentatively reads TRBD1 or TRBD2 (5 bases each). This CDR3 is 15 amino acids long. Germline-derived CDR1 and CDR2 are LNHNV and YYDKDF (reference sequence). With 0 bases removed from V and 0 bases from J, the gap between germline ends came to 9 bases. Written as DNA, the CDR3 is TGTGCCACCAGCAGAGATCTGGGGGACTCCTACGAGCAGTACTTC. Translated: CATSRDLGDSYEQYF.

There are a few counts of this clonotype. The chain combines TRBV12-3 or TRBV12-4 with TRBJ1-5; D call uncertain. The V end lost 7 bases, the J end lost 0 bases, and 10 bases lay between the germline ends. This CDR3 is 14 amino acids long. CDR3 amino acids: CASTLGNSNQPQHF. CDR3 DNA sequence: TGTGCCAGCACCCTCGGTAATAGCAATCAGCCCCAGCATTTT.

This clonotype was picked up many times. The chain recombines TRBV20-1 with TRBJ1-4; no firm D call. Trimming pared 0 bases from V and 5 bases from J, leaving 10 bases between. The CDR3 consists of 14 residues. Germline V gives CDR1 DFQATT, CDR2 SNEGSKA (reference sequence). CDR3 nucleotide sequence: TGCAGTGCTAGAGATCACAGAGGGAATGAAAAACTGTTTTTT. It codes for CSARDHRGNEKLFF.

V usage is TRBV27 and J usage is TRBJ1-3; D remains ambiguous. Trimming stripped 5 bases from V and 0 bases from J, with 17 bases between. The CDR3 covers 17 residues. CDR1 and CDR2 (germline): MNHEY, SMNVEV (reference sequence). CDR3 DNA: TGTGCCAGCAGTCCCCTTGGTCAATCGAACTCTGGAAACACCATATATTTT. Encoded protein: CASSPLGQSNSGNTIYF.

The table lists this clonotype with many counts. The chain is built from TRBV7-9 and TRBJ2-7; D is unresolved. The CDR3 loop spans 15 amino acids. CDR1 and CDR2 (germline): SEHNR, FQNEAQ (reference sequence). Between the trimmed V and J ends, which lost 4 bases and 0 bases, there was a span of 13 bases. Here the CDR3 reads CASSSDTLSSYEQYF. The CDR3 DNA sequence: TGTGCCAGCAGCTCAGACACCTTGTCCTCCTACGAGCAGTACTTC. The full variable domain, completed using reference TRBV7-9 and TRBJ2-7, is DTGVSQNPRHKITKRGQNVTFRCDPISEHNRLYWYRQTLGQGPEFLTYFQNEAQLEKSRLLSDRFSAERPKGSFSTLEIQRTEQGDSAMYLCASSSDTLSSYEQYFGPGTRLTVT.

This clonotype came up many times. This chain links TRBV25-1 with TRBJ1-1; tentative D call: TRBD1 (6 bases). This CDR3 is built from 12 residues. V lost 3 bases and J 8 bases, leaving 10 bases between the germline ends. In germline, CDR1 is MGHDK, CDR2 SYGVNS. CDR3: CASSDSGQEAFF. DNA of the CDR3: TGTGCCAGCAGTGACTCTGGACAGGAAGCTTTCTTT.

This clonotype was counted ten times or more. The chain joins TRBV5-6 to TRBJ2-1; D might be TRBD2 (5 bases). CDR1 SGHDT and CDR2 YYEEEE come from the germline V gene. This CDR3 is 18 amino acids long. Trimming took off 4 bases at V and 5 bases at J, with 25 bases between the two ends. DNA for the CDR3: TGTGCCAGCAGCGTCCCACCCTCGGACTCGTCGGGGAACAATGAGCAGTTCTTC. Translating gives CASSVPPSDSSGNNEQFF.

This clonotype was detected many times. CDR3 region: CASSLRQGNSGNTIYF. The CDR3, as DNA: TGTGCCAGCAGCTTGCGACAGGGGAACTCTGGAAACACCATATATTTT. This chain links TRBV5-6 with TRBJ1-3; 8 bases line up with TRBD1. The V and J ends lost 1 base and 0 bases, in that order; junction bases with no gene match: 3. CDR1 SGHDT and CDR2 YYEEEE come from the germline V gene. CDR3 length: 16 residues.

There are many counts of this clonotype. The chain is built from TRBV7-2 and TRBJ2-7, with 8 bases aligning to TRBD1. The V segment lost 3 bases and the J segment 1 base; nucleotides outside the gene matches: 5. Germline assignment: CDR1 SGHTA and CDR2 FQGNSA. This CDR3 comprises 15 residues. The CDR3 spells CASSFTGTGSYEQYF. CDR3 sequence (DNA): TGTGCCAGCAGCTTTACCGGGACAGGTTCCTACGAGCAGTACTTC.

This clonotype was counted at least ten times. The chain is built from TRBV5-4 and TRBJ2-1, with 12 positions matching TRBD2. After removal of 3 bases from V and 3 bases from J, the junction contained 10 bases not matched to a gene. CDR3 length: 18 residues. Per germline, CDR1 SGHNT and CDR2 YYREEE (reference sequence). DNA of the CDR3: TGTGCCAGCAGCTCACCACTAGCGGGGGGCCTCATCTACAATGAGCAGTTCTTC. Protein product: CASSSPLAGGLIYNEQFF.

Many counts were recorded for this clonotype. The chain links TRBV5-1 to TRBJ2-1, with TRBD2 identical over 13 bases. Unmatched junction bases numbered 8, after V lost 4 bases and J lost 7 bases. This CDR3 is built from 16 residues. CDR1 and CDR2 (germline): SGHRS, YFSETQ. The CDR3 DNA follows: TGCGCCAGCAGCGAACTAGCGGGGGGGGACGCGAATGAGCAGTTCTTC. Its protein product is CASSELAGGDANEQFF.

This clonotype was recorded many times. V gene TRBV5-1 combines with J gene TRBJ2-3; TRBD1 is a possible D gene (5 bases). In germline, CDR1 is SGHRS, CDR2 YFSETQ. The length of the CDR3 is 14 residues. Trimming took 0 bases from V and 2 from J, leaving 7 bases between them. The CDR3 loop reads CASSLGQITDTQYF. The DNA for the CDR3 is TGCGCCAGCAGCTTGGGACAGATCACAGATACGCAGTATTTT.